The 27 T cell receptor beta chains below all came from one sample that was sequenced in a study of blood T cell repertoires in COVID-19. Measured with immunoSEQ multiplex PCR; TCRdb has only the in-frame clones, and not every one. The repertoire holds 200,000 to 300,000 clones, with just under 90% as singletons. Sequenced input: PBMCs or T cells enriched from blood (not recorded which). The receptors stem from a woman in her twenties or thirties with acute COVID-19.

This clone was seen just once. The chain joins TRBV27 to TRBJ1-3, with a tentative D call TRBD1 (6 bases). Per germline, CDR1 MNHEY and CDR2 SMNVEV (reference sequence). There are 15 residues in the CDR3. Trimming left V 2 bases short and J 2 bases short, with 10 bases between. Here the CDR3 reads CASSLSRGTGNTIYF. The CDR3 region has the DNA TGTGCCAGCAGTTTAAGCAGGGGCACTGGAAACACCATATATTTT.

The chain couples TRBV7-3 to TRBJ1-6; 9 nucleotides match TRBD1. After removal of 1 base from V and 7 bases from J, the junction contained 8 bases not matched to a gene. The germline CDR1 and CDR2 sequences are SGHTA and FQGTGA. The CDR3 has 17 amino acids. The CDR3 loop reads CASSLNSVGTGNSPLHF. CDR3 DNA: TGTGCCAGCAGCTTAAATTCGGTAGGGACAGGGAATTCACCCCTCCACTTT. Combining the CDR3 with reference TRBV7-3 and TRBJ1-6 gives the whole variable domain GAGVSQTPSNKVTEKGKYVELRCDPISGHTALYWYRQSLGQGPEFLIYFQGTGAADDSGLPNDRFFAVRPEGSVSTLKIQRTERGDSAVYLCASSLNSVGTGNSPLHFGNGTRLTVT.

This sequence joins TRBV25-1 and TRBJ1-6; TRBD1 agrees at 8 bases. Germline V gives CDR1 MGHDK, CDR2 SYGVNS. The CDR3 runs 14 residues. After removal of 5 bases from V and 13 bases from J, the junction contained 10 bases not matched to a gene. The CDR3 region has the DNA TGTGCCAGCAGTCCAGGGACAGGCCCTTTTCCCCTCCACTTT. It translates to CASSPGTGPFPLHF. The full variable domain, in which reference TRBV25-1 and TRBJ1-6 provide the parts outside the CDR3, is EADIYQTPRYLVIGTGKKITLECSQTMGHDKMYWYQQDPGMELHLIHYSYGVNSTEKGDLSSESTVSRIRTEHFPLTLESARPSHTSQYLCASSPGTGPFPLHFGNGTRLTVT.

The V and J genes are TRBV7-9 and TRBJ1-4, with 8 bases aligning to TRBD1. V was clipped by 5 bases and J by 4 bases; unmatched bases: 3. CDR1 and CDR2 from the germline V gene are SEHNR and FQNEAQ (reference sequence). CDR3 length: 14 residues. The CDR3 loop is CASSTGQDNEKLFF. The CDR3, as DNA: TGTGCCAGCAGCACGGGACAGGATAATGAAAAACTGTTTTTT. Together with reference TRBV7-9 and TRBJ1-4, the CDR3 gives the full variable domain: DTGVSQNPRHKITKRGQNVTFRCDPISEHNRLYWYRQTLGQGPEFLTYFQNEAQLEKSRLLSDRFSAERPKGSFSTLEIQRTEQGDSAMYLCASSTGQDNEKLFFGSGTQLSVL.

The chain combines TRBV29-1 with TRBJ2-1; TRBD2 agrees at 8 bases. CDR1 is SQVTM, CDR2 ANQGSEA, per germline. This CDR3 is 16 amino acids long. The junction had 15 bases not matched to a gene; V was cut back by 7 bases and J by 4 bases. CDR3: CSAVTIAGLPYNEQFF. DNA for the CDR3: TGCAGCGCCGTTACTATAGCGGGGCTTCCATACAATGAGCAGTTCTTC.

The CDR3: CASSRQINSYEQYF. In DNA form, the CDR3 reads TGTGCCAGCAGCCGACAGATAAACTCCTACGAGCAGTACTTC. J is TRBJ2-7 and V is TRBV11-2; a possible D gene is TRBD1 (5 bases). This CDR3 is built from 14 residues. CDR1 is SGHAT and CDR2 is FQNNGV in the germline V gene. V shed 5 bases and J shed 0 bases, with 11 bases lying between them. The full variable domain, its missing parts supplied by reference TRBV11-2 and TRBJ2-7, is EAGVAQSPRYKIIEKRQSVAFWCNPISGHATLYWYQQILGQGPKLLIQFQNNGVVDDSQLPKDRFSAERLKGVDSTLKIQPAKLEDSAVYLCASSRQINSYEQYFGPGTRLTVT.

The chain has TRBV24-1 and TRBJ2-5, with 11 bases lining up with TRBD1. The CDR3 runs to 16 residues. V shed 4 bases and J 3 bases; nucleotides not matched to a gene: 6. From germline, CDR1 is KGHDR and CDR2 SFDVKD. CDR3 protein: CATSDPGTGGKETQYF. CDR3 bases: TGTGCCACCAGTGACCCCGGGACAGGGGGGAAAGAGACCCAGTACTTC.

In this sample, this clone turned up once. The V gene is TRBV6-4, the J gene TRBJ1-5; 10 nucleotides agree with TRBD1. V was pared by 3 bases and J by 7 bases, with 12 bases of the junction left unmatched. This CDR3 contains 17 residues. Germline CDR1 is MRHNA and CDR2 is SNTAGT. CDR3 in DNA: TGTGCCAGCAGTGATACCCGACAGGGGGCGCGGGGACAGCCCCAGCATTTT. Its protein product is CASSDTRQGARGQPQHF.

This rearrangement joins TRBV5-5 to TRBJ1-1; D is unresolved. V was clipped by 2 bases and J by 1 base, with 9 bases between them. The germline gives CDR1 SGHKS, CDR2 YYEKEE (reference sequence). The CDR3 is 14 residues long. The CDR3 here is CASSFATGNTEAFF. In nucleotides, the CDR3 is TGTGCCAGCAGCTTTGCCACGGGGAACACTGAAGCTTTCTTT.

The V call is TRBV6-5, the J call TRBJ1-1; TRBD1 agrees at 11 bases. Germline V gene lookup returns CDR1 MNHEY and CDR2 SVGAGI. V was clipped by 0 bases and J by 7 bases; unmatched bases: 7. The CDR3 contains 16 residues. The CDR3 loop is CASSYSGGTGGYEAFF. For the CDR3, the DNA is TGTGCCAGCAGTTACTCGGGGGGGACAGGGGGTTATGAAGCTTTCTTT.

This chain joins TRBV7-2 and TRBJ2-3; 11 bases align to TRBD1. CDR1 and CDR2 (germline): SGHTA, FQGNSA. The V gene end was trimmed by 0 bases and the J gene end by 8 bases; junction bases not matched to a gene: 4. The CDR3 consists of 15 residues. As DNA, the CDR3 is TGTGCCAGCAGCTTAGCGGACAGGGGGCTGGGTACGCAGTATTTT. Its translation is CASSLADRGLGTQYF.

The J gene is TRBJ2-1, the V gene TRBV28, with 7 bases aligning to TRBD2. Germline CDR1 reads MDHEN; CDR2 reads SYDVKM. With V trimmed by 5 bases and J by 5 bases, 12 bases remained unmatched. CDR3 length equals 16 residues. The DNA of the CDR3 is TGTGCCAGCAGTCCCTCAAGGACTAGGATTAACAATGAGCAGTTCTTC. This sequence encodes CASSPSRTRINNEQFF. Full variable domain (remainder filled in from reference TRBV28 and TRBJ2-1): DVKVTQSSRYLVKRTGEKVFLECVQDMDHENMFWYRQDPGLGLRLIYFSYDVKMKEKGDIPEGYSVSREKKERFSLILESASTNQTSMYLCASSPSRTRINNEQFFGPGTRLTVL.

The CDR3, as DNA: TGCGCCAGCAGCCACGGGACAGGGGGAACCTATAATTCACCCCTCCACTTT. Translating it yields CASSHGTGGTYNSPLHF. The V gene is TRBV4-1, the J gene TRBJ1-6; 11 bases agree with TRBD1. Germline V gene sequence: CDR1 MGHRA, CDR2 YSYEKL. V lost 3 bases, J lost 2 bases, and 3 bases stayed unmatched. There are 17 residues in the CDR3.

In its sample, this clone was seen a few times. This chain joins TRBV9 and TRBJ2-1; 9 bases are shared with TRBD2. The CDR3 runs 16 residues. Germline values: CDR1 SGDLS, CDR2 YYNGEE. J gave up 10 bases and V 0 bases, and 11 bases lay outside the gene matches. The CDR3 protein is CASSVGQAGGLREQFF. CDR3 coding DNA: TGTGCCAGCAGCGTAGGTCAGGCGGGGGGGTTAAGGGAGCAGTTCTTC. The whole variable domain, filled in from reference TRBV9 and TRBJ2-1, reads DSGVTQTPKHLITATGQRVTLRCSPRSGDLSVYWYQQSLDQGLQFLIQYYNGEERAKGNILERFSAQQFPDLHSELNLSSLELGDSALYFCASSVGQAGGLREQFFGPGTRLTVL.

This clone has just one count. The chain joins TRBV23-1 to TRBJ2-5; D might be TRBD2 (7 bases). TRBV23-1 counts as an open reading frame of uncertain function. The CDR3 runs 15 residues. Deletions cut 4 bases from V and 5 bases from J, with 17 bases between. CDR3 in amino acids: CASSRRRGRDETQYF. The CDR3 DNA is TGCGCCAGCAGTCGGAGGCGGGGGCGCGATGAGACCCAGTACTTC.

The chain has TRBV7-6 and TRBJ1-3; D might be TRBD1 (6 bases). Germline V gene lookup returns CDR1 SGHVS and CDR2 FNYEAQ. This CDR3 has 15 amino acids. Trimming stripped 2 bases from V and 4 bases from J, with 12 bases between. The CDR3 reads CASSLTTGRGNTIYF. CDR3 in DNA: TGTGCCAGCAGCTTAACCACAGGGAGAGGAAACACCATATATTTT.

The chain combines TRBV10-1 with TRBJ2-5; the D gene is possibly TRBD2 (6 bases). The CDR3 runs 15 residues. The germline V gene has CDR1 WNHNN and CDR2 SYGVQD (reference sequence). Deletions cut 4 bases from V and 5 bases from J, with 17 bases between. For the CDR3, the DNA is TGCGCCAGCAGTGCCCAGGTTGCTGGAGGGGAGACCCAGTACTTC. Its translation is CASSAQVAGGETQYF.

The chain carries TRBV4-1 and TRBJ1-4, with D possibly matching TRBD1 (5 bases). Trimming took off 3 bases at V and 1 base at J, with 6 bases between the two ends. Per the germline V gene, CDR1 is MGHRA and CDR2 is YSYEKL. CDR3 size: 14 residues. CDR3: CASSHRETNEKLFF. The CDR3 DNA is TGCGCCAGCAGCCACAGGGAAACTAATGAAAAACTGTTTTTT.

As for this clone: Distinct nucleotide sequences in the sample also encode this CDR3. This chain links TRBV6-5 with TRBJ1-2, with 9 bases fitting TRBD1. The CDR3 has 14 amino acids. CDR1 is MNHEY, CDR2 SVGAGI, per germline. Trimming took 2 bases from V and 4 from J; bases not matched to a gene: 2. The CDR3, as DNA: TGTGCCAGCAGTTACCGGGGACAGGGCTATGGCTACACCTTC. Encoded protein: CASSYRGQGYGYTF.

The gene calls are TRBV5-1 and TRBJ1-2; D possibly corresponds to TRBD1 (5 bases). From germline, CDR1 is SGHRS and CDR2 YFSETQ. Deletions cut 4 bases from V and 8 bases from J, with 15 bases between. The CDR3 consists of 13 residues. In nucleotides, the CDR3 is TGCGCCAGCAGCCCGGTAGGGGCTTGGGGCTACACCTTC. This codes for CASSPVGAWGYTF.

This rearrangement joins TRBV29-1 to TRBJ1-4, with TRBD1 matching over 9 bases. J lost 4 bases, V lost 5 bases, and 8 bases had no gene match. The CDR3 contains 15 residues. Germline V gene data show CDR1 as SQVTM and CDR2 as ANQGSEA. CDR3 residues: CSVIGGTGRNEKLFF. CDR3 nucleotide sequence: TGCAGCGTTATAGGCGGGACAGGGCGTAATGAAAAACTGTTTTTT.

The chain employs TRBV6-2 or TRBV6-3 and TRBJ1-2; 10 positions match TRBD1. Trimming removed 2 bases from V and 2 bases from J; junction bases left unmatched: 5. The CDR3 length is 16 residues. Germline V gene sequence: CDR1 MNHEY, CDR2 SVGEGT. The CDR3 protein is CASSYDRGRFNYGYTF. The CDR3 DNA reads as TGTGCCAGCAGTTACGACAGGGGGCGGTTCAACTATGGCTACACCTTC.

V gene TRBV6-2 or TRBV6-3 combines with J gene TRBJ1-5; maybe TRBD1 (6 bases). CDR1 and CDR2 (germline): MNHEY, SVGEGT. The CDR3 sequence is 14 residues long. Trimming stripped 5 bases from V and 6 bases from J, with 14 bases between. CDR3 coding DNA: TGTGCCAGCAGTACCCAGGGGCGCGTTCAGCCCCAGCATTTT. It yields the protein CASSTQGRVQPQHF.

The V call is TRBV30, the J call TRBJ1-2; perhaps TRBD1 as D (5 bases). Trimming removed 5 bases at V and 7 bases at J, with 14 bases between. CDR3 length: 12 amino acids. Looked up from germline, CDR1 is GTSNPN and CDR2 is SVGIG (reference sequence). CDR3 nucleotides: TGTGCCTGGGGGATGGGGCAGGGTGGCTACACCTTC. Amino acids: CAWGMGQGGYTF.

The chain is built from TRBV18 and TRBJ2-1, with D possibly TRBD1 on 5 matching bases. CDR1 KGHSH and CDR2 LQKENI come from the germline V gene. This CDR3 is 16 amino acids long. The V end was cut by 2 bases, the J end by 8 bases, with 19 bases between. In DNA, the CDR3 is TGTGCCAGCTCACCAGGGCAGGGCCGTGGTGCAGATGAGCAGTTCTTC. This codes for CASSPGQGRGADEQFF.

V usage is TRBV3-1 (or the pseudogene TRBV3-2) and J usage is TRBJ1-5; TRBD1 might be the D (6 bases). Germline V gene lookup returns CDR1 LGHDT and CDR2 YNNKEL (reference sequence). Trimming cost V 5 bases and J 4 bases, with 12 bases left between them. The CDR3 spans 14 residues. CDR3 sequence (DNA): TGTGCCAGCAGCAAGAGACAGGAGAATCAGCCCCAGCATTTT. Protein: CASSKRQENQPQHF.

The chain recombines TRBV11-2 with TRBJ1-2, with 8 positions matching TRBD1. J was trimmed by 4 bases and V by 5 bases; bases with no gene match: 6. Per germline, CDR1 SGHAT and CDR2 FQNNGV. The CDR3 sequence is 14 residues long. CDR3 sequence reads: CASSTPDRVYGYTF. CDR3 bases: TGTGCCAGCAGCACGCCGGACAGGGTCTATGGCTACACCTTC.